Following are 11 T cell receptor beta chains from one sample sequenced in a study of T cell responses to AZD1222 COVID-19 vaccine. The assay was immunoSEQ multiplex PCR, and TCRdb's table has in-frame clones only and misses some. This table has about 160,000 clones, around 87% appearing once. This sample comprised peripheral blood, obtained 28 days after the second AZD1222 dose. Source of these receptors: an adult who received the AZD1222 COVID-19 vaccine.

The CDR3 region is CASGGYYGYTF. The CDR3 DNA sequence: TGTGCCAGCGGGGGTTACTATGGCTACACCTTC. V gene TRBV2 combines with J gene TRBJ1-2; D may be TRBD1 (5 bases). V lost 8 bases, J lost 3 bases, and 7 bases lay in between. In germline, CDR1 is SNHLY, CDR2 FYNNEI. The CDR3 runs to 11 residues.

The chain's CDR3 is CASRGGKMTETQYF. The CDR3 DNA is TGTGCCAGCAGAGGGGGAAAGATGACGGAGACCCAGTACTTC. The chain carries TRBV6-5 and TRBJ2-5; D is possibly TRBD1 (6 bases). The CDR3 spans 14 residues. Between the trimmed V and J ends, which lost 6 bases and 5 bases, there was a span of 16 bases. The germline CDR1 and CDR2 sequences are MNHEY and SVGAGI.

J is TRBJ2-2 and V is TRBV7-2; a possible D gene is TRBD2 (5 bases). The length of the CDR3 is 16 residues. Trimming cost V 5 bases and J 6 bases, with 19 bases left between them. Germline CDR1 reads SGHTA; CDR2 reads FQGNSA. Here the CDR3 DNA reads TGTGCCAGCAGCGCCCAGGTGGGGAGAGTGCCCGGGGAGCTGTTTTTT. Amino acids: CASSAQVGRVPGELFF.

The chain employs TRBV27 and TRBJ1-4, with unresolved D. CDR3 length: 17 residues. Germline assignment: CDR1 MNHEY and CDR2 SMNVEV (reference sequence). V lost 1 base to trimming and J lost 4 bases, with 16 bases between them. The CDR3 DNA sequence: TGTGCCAGCAGTTTATTCTCTACCGGGCAGATTAATGAAAAACTGTTTTTT. Translation gives CASSLFSTGQINEKLFF.

This chain links TRBV12-5 with TRBJ2-3, with 7 positions matching TRBD1. V shed 7 bases, J shed 3 bases, and the junction held 10 bases outside the gene matches. CDR3 size: 15 residues. CDR1 and CDR2 from the germline V gene are LGHNT and FRNRAP. The CDR3 region is CASVQDRAETDTQYF. CDR3 in DNA: TGTGCTAGTGTCCAAGACAGGGCCGAAACAGATACGCAGTATTTT.

As DNA, the CDR3 is TGTGCCAGCAGCTCCGGTATGCAGCCCCAGCATTTT. This translates into CASSSGMQPQHF. The chain couples TRBV11-2 to TRBJ1-5; D gene ambiguous. V dropped 4 bases and J dropped 7 bases, with 8 bases sitting between them. CDR3 length: 12 amino acids. Germline CDR1 SGHAT, CDR2 FQNNGV.

This chain links TRBV27 with TRBJ2-1; D perhaps matches TRBD1 (6 bases). CDR1 is MNHEY and CDR2 is SMNVEV in the germline V gene (reference sequence). The length of the CDR3 is 15 residues. Deletions cut 6 bases from V and 3 bases from J, with 15 bases between. Here the CDR3 DNA reads TGTGCCAGCAGAAATCAGGGGACGTACTACAATGAGCAGTTCTTC. This gives the protein CASRNQGTYYNEQFF.

This chain uses TRBV29-1 with TRBJ1-6; 8 nucleotides align to TRBD1. V trimming: 6 bases; J trimming: 5 bases; junction bases outside the gene matches: 3. Germline-derived CDR1 and CDR2 are SQVTM and ANQGSEA. The CDR3 is 13 residues long. The CDR3 sequence is CSVGQGNNSPLHF. The DNA for the CDR3 is TGCAGCGTCGGACAGGGTAATAATTCACCCCTCCACTTT.

This chain uses TRBV10-3 with TRBJ1-3, with unresolved D. The CDR3 extends over 15 amino acids. V lost 5 bases to trimming and J lost 7 bases, with 18 bases between them. Germline assignment: CDR1 ENHRY and CDR2 SYGVKD. In DNA form, the CDR3 reads TGTGCCATCAGTAAGGAAATAGCTCGAGGGAACACCATATATTTT. As protein: CAISKEIARGNTIYF.

V usage is TRBV13 and J usage is TRBJ2-3; D possibly matches TRBD1 or TRBD2 (5 bases each). Germline-derived CDR1 and CDR2 are PRHDT and FYEKMQ (reference sequence). The CDR3 has 14 residues. V shed 5 bases and J shed 1 base, with 10 bases lying between them. The chain's CDR3 is CASSPGRRTDTQYF. CDR3 coding DNA: TGTGCCAGCAGCCCGGGACGGCGCACAGATACGCAGTATTTT.

The chain combines TRBV10-3 with TRBJ2-1; 11 positions match TRBD2. CDR3 length equals 18 residues. Germline trimming cut 3 bases from V and 4 bases from J; bases unmatched to any gene: 11. Germline lookup yields CDR1 ENHRY and CDR2 SYGVKD. The DNA of the CDR3 is TGTGCCATCAGTGAAGGGGATAGCGGGGGGGCGATTTACAATGAGCAGTTCTTC. Its protein is CAISEGDSGGAIYNEQFF.